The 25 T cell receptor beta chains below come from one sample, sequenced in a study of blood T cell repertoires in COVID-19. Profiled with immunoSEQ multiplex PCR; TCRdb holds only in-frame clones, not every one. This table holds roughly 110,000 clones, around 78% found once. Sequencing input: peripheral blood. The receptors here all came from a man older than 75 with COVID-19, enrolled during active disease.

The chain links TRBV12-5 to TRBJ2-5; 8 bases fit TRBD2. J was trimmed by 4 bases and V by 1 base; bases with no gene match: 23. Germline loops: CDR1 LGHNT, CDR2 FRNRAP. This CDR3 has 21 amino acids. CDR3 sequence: CASGLARGAASGLSRIETQYF. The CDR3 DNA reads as TGTGCTAGTGGTTTGGCCCGGGGGGCGGCTAGCGGGCTTTCACGGATAGAGACCCAGTACTTC.

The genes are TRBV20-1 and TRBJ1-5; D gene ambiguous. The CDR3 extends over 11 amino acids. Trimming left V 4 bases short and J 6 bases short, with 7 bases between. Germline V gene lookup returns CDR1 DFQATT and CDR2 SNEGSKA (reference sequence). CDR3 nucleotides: TGCAGTGCTACCCGAGGTCAGCCCCAGCATTTT. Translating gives CSATRGQPQHF.

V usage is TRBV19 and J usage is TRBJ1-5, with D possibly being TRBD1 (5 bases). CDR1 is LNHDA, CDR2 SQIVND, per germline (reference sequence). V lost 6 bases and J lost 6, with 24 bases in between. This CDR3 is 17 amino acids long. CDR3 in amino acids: CASSQISRGGDVQPQHF. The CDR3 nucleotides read TGTGCCAGTAGCCAAATATCCCGGGGGGGGGATGTTCAGCCCCAGCATTTT.

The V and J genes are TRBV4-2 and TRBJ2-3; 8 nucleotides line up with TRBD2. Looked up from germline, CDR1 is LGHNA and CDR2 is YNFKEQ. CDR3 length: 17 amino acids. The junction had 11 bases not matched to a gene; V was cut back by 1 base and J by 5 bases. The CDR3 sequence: CASSQGGGAGVVDTQYF. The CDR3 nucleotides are TGTGCCAGCAGCCAAGGAGGGGGAGCGGGAGTGGTAGATACGCAGTATTTT.

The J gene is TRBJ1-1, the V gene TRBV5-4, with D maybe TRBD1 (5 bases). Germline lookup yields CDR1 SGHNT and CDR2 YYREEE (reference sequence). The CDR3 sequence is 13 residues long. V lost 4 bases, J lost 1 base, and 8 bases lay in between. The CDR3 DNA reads TGTGCCAGCAGCGGGGCGCCGAACACTGAAGCTTTCTTT. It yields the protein CASSGAPNTEAFF.

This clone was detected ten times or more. DNA of the CDR3: TGTGCCAGCAGCCAGGGGTGGTCCTACGAGCAGTACTTC. Residues: CASSQGWSYEQYF. The V gene is TRBV7-9, the J gene TRBJ2-7; perhaps TRBD1 as D (6 bases). Germline CDR1 and CDR2: SEHNR and FQNEAQ (reference sequence). V was shortened by 5 bases and J by 1 base, with 9 bases between the two germline ends. The CDR3 runs 13 residues. The entire variable domain, with the rest obtained from reference TRBV7-9 and TRBJ2-7, is as follows: DTGVSQNPRHKITKRGQNVTFRCDPISEHNRLYWYRQTLGQGPEFLTYFQNEAQLEKSRLLSDRFSAERPKGSFSTLEIQRTEQGDSAMYLCASSQGWSYEQYFGPGTRLTVT.

CDR3 protein: CATQGFAGRGDGRETQYF. The CDR3, as DNA: TGTGCCACCCAAGGTTTCGCGGGGCGGGGGGACGGTCGAGAGACCCAGTACTTC. This rearrangement joins TRBV28 to TRBJ2-5; the match to TRBD2 covers 8 bases. Germline values: CDR1 MDHEN, CDR2 SYDVKM. Trimming cost V 10 bases and J 4 bases; bases outside gene matches: 23. The CDR3 spans 18 residues.

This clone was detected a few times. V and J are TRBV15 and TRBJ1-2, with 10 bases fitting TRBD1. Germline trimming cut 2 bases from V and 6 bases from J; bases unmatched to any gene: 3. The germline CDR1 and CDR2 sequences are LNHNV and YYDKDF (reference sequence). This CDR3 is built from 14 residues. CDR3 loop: CATSRLTGGDGYTF. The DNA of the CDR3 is TGTGCCACCAGCAGATTGACAGGGGGCGATGGCTACACCTTC.

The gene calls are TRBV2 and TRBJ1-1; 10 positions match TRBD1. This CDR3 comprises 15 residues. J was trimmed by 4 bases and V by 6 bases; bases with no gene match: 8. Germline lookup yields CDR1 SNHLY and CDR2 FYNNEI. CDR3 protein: CASRVRDRGSTEAFF. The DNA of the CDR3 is TGTGCCAGCAGGGTAAGGGACAGGGGAAGCACTGAAGCTTTCTTT.

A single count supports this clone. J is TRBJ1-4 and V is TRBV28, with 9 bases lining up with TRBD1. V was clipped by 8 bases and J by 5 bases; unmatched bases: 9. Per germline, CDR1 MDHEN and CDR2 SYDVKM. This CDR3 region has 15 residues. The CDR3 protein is CASHAWDRENEKLFF. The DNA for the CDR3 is TGTGCCAGCCACGCCTGGGACAGGGAAAATGAAAAACTGTTTTTT.

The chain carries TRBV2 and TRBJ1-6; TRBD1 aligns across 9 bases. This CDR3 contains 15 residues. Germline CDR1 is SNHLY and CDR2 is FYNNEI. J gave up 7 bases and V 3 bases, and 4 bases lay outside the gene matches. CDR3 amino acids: CASSERTGENSPLHF. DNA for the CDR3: TGTGCCAGCAGTGAGAGGACAGGGGAGAATTCACCCCTCCACTTT.

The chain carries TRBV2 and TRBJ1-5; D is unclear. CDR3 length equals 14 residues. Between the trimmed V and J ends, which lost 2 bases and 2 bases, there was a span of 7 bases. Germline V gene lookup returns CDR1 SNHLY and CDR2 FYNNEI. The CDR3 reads CASSEMGRNQPQHF. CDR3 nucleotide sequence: TGTGCCAGCAGTGAAATGGGCCGCAATCAGCCCCAGCATTTT. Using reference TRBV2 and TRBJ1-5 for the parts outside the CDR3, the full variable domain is EPEVTQTPSHQVTQMGQEVILRCVPISNHLYFYWYRQILGQKVEFLVSFYNNEISEKSEIFDDQFSVERPDGSNFTLKIRSTKLEDSAMYFCASSEMGRNQPQHFGDGTRLSIL.

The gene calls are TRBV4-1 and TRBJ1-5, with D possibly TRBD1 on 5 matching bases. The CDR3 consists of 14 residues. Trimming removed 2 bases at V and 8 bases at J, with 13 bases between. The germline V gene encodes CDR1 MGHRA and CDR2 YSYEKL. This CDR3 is CASSQRDSPEPQHF. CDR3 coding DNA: TGCGCCAGCAGCCAACGCGACAGCCCGGAGCCCCAGCATTTT.

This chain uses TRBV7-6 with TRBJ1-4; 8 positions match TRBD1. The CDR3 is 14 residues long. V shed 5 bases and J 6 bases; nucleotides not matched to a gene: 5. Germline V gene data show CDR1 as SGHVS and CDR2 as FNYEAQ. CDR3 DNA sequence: TGTGCCAGCAGCCGAGGACAGGGTTATGAAAAACTGTTTTTT. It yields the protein CASSRGQGYEKLFF.

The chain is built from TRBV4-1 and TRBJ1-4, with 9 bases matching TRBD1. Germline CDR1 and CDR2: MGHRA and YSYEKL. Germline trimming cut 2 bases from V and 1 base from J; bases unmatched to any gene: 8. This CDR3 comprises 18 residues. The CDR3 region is CASSQRLGTGLTNEKLFF. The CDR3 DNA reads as TGCGCCAGCAGCCAAAGATTAGGGACAGGGTTAACTAATGAAAAACTGTTTTTT.

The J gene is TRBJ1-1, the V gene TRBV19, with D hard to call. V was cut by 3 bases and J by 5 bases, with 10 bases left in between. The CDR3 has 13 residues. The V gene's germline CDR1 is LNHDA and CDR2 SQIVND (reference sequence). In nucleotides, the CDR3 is TGTGCCAGTAGTATTAACGGAGGGACTGAAGCTTTCTTT. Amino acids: CASSINGGTEAFF. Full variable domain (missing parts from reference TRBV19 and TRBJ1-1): DGGITQSPKYLFRKEGQNVTLSCEQNLNHDAMYWYRQDPGQGLRLIYYSQIVNDFQKGDIAEGYSVSREKKESFPLTVTSAQKNPTAFYLCASSINGGTEAFFGQGTRLTVV.

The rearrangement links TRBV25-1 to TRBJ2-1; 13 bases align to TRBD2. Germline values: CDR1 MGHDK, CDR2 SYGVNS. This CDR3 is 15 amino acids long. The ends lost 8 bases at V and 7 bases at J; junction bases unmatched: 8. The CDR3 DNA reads TGTGCCAGCGGCTGGGGGACTAGCGGGGCTAATGAGCAGTTCTTC. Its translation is CASGWGTSGANEQFF.

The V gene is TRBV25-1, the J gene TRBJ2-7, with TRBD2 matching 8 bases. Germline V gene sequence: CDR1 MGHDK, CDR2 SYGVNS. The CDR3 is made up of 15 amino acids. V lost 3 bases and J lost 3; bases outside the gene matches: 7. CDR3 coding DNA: TGTGCCAGCAGTGACCTAGCGGGCGGTGTCTACGAGCAGTACTTC. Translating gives CASSDLAGGVYEQYF.

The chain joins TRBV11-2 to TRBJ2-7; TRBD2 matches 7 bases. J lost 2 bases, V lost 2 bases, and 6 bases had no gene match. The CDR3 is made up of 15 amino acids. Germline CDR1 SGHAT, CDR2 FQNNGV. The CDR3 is CASSLTGLAAYEQYF. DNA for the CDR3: TGTGCCAGCAGCTTAACCGGGCTAGCGGCCTACGAGCAGTACTTC. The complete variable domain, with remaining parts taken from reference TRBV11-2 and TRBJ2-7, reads EAGVAQSPRYKIIEKRQSVAFWCNPISGHATLYWYQQILGQGPKLLIQFQNNGVVDDSQLPKDRFSAERLKGVDSTLKIQPAKLEDSAVYLCASSLTGLAAYEQYFGPGTRLTVT.

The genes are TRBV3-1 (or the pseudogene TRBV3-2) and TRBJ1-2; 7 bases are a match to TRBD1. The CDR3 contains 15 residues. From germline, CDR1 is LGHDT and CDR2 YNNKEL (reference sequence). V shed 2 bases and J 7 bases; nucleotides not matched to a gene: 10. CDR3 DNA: TGTGCCAGCAGCCAAAACAGGGGTGAAATATCTGGCTACACCTTC. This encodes CASSQNRGEISGYTF.

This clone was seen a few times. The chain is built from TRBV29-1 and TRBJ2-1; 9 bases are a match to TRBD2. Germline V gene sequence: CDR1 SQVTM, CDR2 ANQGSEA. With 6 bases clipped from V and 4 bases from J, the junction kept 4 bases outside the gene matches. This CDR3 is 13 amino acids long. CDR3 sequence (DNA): TGCAGCGTGAGGACTAGCGTGTACAATGAGCAGTTCTTC. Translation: CSVRTSVYNEQFF.

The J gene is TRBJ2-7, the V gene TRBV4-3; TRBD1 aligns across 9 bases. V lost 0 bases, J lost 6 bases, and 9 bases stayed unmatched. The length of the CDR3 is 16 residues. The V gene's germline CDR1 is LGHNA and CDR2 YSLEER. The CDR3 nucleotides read TGCGCCAGCAGCCAAGACGGACAGGGGTCCCCTACCGAGCAGTACTTC. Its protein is CASSQDGQGSPTEQYF.

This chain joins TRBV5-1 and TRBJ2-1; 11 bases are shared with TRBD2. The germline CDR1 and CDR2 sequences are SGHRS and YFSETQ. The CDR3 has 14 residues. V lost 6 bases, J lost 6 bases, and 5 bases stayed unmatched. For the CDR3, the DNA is TGCGCCAGCAAACTACTAGCGGGAGCCAATGAGCAGTTCTTC. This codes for CASKLLAGANEQFF.

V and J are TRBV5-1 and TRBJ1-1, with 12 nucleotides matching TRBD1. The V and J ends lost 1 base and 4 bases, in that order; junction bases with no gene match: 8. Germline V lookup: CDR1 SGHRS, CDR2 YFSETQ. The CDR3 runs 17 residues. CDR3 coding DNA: TGCGCCAGCAGCTTGTGGGGACAGGGGGCGGGTAGCACTGAAGCTTTCTTT. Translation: CASSLWGQGAGSTEAFF. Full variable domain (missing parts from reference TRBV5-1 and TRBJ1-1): KAGVTQTPRYLIKTRGQQVTLSCSPISGHRSVSWYQQTPGQGLQFLFEYFSETQRNKGNFPGRFSGRQFSNSRSEMNVSTLELGDSALYLCASSLWGQGAGSTEAFFGQGTRLTVV.

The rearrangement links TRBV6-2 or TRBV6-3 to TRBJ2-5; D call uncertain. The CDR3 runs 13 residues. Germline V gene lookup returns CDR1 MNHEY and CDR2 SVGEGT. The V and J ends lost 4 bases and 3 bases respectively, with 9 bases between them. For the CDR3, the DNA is TGTGCCAGCAGTTTTACAGACAAAGAGACCCAGTACTTC. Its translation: CASSFTDKETQYF.